Following are 11 T cell receptor beta chains from one sample sequenced in a study of cytomegalovirus exposure and HLA in healthy donors. Primers included in the PCR were 60 Vbeta and 13 Jbeta primers. Libraries were prepared by immunoSEQ multiplex PCR; TCRdb keeps only in-frame clonotypes and omits some of them. Seen here are about 130,000 clones, 60% to 85% observed once, and the top ten hold about 1.8%. Sequencing was carried out using PBMCs. The origin of the receptors is a middle-aged woman in good health and CMV-seronegative.

The CDR3 sequence: CASSDQVVAGSSYEQYF. The DNA of the CDR3 is TGCGCCAGCAGCGATCAAGTGGTAGCGGGAAGCTCCTACGAGCAGTACTTC. The J gene is TRBJ2-7, the V gene TRBV10-1; 8 nucleotides align to TRBD2. Losses at the gene ends were 6 bases for V and 0 bases for J; bases not matched to a gene: 13. This CDR3 comprises 17 residues. Germline V CDR1 and CDR2: WNHNN, SYGVQD (reference sequence).

This clone was seen more than once but under ten times. V is TRBV7-9 and J is TRBJ2-1; D is undetermined. The V end lost 1 base, the J end lost 6 bases, and 10 bases lay between the germline ends. Per germline, CDR1 SEHNR and CDR2 FQNEAQ (reference sequence). This CDR3 region has 14 residues. CDR3 loop: CASSLGQITNEQFF. The CDR3 DNA follows: TGTGCCAGCAGCTTAGGACAAATAACCAATGAGCAGTTCTTC.

The rearrangement joins TRBV6-5 to TRBJ2-3, with 9 bases fitting TRBD1. The CDR3 runs 15 residues. After removal of 3 bases from V and 5 bases from J, the junction contained 6 bases not matched to a gene. Germline loops: CDR1 MNHEY, CDR2 SVGAGI. The chain's CDR3 is CASSYSGTGLDTQYF. The DNA of the CDR3 is TGTGCCAGCAGTTATTCCGGGACAGGGTTAGATACGCAGTATTTT.

V gene TRBV6-5 combines with J gene TRBJ2-7; 7 positions agree with TRBD2. Unmatched junction bases numbered 5, after V lost 0 bases and J lost 6 bases. This CDR3 region has 14 residues. The germline V gene has CDR1 MNHEY and CDR2 SVGAGI. The CDR3 coding sequence is TGTGCCAGCAGTTACTCGAGCGGGGCCGGCGAGCAGTACTTC. It translates to CASSYSSGAGEQYF.

The V call is TRBV7-2, the J call TRBJ1-4; D not certain. This CDR3 is built from 15 residues. V lost 1 base and J 5 bases, leaving 11 bases between the germline ends. Germline V gives CDR1 SGHTA, CDR2 FQGNSA. This CDR3 is CASSLDTSGNEKLFF. In nucleotides, the CDR3 is TGTGCCAGCAGCTTAGATACAAGCGGGAATGAAAAACTGTTTTTT.

The gene calls are TRBV7-2 and TRBJ2-2, with D hard to call. The CDR3 is 15 amino acids. Trimming removed 4 bases at V and 3 bases at J, with 12 bases between. Germline V gives CDR1 SGHTA, CDR2 FQGNSA. Here the CDR3 DNA reads TGTGCCAGCAGCTCAGGTCCGGTCGACACCGGGGAGCTGTTTTTT. This codes for CASSSGPVDTGELFF.

This clone came up a few times. V usage is TRBV28 and J usage is TRBJ2-1; D is possibly TRBD1 (6 bases). The CDR3 has 12 amino acids. Per the germline V gene, CDR1 is MDHEN and CDR2 is SYDVKM. Trimming removed 6 bases at V and 15 bases at J, with 18 bases between. In DNA, the CDR3 is TGTGCCAGCAGCTATGTCAACAGGGATCCGTTCTTC. It yields the protein CASSYVNRDPFF. The full variable domain, with the rest looked up from reference TRBV28 and TRBJ2-1, is DVKVTQSSRYLVKRTGEKVFLECVQDMDHENMFWYRQDPGLGLRLIYFSYDVKMKEKGDIPEGYSVSREKKERFSLILESASTNQTSMYLCASSYVNRDPFFGPGTRLTVL.

The DNA of the CDR3 is TGTGCTAGTGGTGCCGCGACCCAGGGGGAGACCCAGTACTTC. Its protein is CASGAATQGETQYF. The chain is built from TRBV12-5 and TRBJ2-5, with D possibly matching TRBD1 (6 bases). CDR3 length: 14 amino acids. Germline V gene data show CDR1 as LGHNT and CDR2 as FRNRAP. V was clipped by 5 bases and J by 5 bases, with 15 bases between them. The full variable domain, rest sourced from reference TRBV12-5 and TRBJ2-5, is DARVTQTPRHKVTEMGQEVTMRCQPILGHNTVFWYRQTMMQGLELLAYFRNRAPLDDSGMPKDRFSAEMPDATLATLKIQPSEPRDSAVYFCASGAATQGETQYFGPGTRLLVL.

The J gene is TRBJ2-5, the V gene TRBV7-6; 10 nucleotides agree with TRBD2. Germline V gene sequence: CDR1 SGHVS, CDR2 FNYEAQ. J gave up 2 bases and V 5 bases, and 5 bases lay outside the gene matches. This CDR3 comprises 15 residues. The DNA for the CDR3 is TGTGCCAGCAGCCCCCGGGGACTAGCGCAAGAGACCCAGTACTTC. Its protein is CASSPRGLAQETQYF.

V usage is TRBV6-5 and J usage is TRBJ1-3; D not resolved. The CDR3 runs 14 residues. Germline V gene lookup returns CDR1 MNHEY and CDR2 SVGAGI. The V gene lost 7 bases and the J gene lost 4 bases, with 14 bases spanning the gap. In DNA form, the CDR3 reads TGTGCCAGCATAGACCCCGGGAACGGAAACACCATATATTTT. Translating it yields CASIDPGNGNTIYF.

The chain links TRBV30 to TRBJ1-4; D remains unclear. The CDR3 has 12 amino acids. V lost 0 bases, J lost 7 bases, and 6 bases lay in between. CDR1 is GTSNPN, CDR2 SVGIG, per germline (reference sequence). The CDR3: CAWSVRVEKLFF. The CDR3 DNA reads as TGTGCCTGGAGTGTACGGGTTGAAAAACTGTTTTTT.